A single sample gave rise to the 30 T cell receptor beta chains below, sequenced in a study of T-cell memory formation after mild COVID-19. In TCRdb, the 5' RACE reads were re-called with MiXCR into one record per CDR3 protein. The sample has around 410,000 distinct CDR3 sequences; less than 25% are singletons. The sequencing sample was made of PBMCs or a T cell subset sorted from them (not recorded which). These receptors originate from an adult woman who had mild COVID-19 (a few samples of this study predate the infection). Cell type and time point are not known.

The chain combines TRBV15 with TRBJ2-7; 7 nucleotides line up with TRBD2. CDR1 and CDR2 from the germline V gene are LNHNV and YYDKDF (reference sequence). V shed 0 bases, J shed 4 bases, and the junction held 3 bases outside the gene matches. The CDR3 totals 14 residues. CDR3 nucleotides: TGTGCCACCAGCAGAGATAGGACTAGTTACGAGCAGTACTTC. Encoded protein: CATSRDRTSYEQYF.

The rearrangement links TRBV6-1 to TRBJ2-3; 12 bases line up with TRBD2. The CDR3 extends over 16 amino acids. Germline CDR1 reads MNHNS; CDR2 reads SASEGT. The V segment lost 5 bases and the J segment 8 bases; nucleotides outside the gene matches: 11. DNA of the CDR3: TGTGCCAGCAGTTCCAAACCGGGACTAGCGGGCGGTACGCAGTATTTT. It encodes CASSSKPGLAGGTQYF.

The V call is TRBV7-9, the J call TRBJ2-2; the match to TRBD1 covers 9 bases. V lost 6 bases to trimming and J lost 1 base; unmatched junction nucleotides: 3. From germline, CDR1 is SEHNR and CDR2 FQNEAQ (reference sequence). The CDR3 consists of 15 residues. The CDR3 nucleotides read TGTGCCAGCAGGTCGGGACAGGGGAACACCGGGGAGCTGTTTTTT. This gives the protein CASRSGQGNTGELFF.

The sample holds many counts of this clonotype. In DNA form, the CDR3 reads TGCGCCAGCAGCGGCGGTAGGAGCACCGGGGAGCTGTTTTTT. Its translation: CASSGGRSTGELFF. The rearrangement joins TRBV5-1 to TRBJ2-2; D remains unclear. V lost 4 bases and J 4 bases, leaving 11 bases between the germline ends. The V gene's germline CDR1 is SGHRS and CDR2 YFSETQ. The CDR3 extends over 14 amino acids.

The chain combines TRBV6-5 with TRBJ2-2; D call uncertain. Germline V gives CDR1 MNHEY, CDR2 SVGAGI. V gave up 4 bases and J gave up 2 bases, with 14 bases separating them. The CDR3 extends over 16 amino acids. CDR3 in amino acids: CASSLQYRPNTGELFF. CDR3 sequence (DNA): TGTGCCAGCAGTTTACAGTACAGACCAAACACCGGGGAGCTGTTTTTT.

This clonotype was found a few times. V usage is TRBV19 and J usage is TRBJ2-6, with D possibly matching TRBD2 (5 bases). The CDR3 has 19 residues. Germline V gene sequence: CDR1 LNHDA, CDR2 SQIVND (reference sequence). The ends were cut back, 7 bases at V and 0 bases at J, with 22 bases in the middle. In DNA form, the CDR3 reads TGTGCCAGTAAGGCGGGCTCCGGGCGTTATAACTCTGGGGCCAACGTCCTGACTTTC. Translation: CASKAGSGRYNSGANVLTF. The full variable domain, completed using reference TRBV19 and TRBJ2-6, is DGGITQSPKYLFRKEGQNVTLSCEQNLNHDAMYWYRQDPGQGLRLIYYSQIVNDFQKGDIAEGYSVSREKKESFPLTVTSAQKNPTAFYLCASKAGSGRYNSGANVLTFGAGSRLTVL.

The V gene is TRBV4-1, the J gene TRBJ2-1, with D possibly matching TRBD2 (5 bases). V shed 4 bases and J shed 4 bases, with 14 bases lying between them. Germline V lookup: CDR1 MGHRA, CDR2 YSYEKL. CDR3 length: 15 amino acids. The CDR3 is CASSPPGRTYNEQFF. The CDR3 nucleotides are TGCGCCAGCAGCCCCCCAGGACGGACTTACAATGAGCAGTTCTTC.

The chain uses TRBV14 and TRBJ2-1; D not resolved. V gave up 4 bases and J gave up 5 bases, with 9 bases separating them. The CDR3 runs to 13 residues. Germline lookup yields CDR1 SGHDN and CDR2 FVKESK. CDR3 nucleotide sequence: TGTGCCAGCAGCCGGATGAGGCACAATGAGCAGTTCTTC. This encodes CASSRMRHNEQFF.

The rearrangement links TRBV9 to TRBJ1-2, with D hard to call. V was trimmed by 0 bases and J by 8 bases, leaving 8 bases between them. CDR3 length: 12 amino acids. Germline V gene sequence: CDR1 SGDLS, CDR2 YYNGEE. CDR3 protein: CASSVDGQGYTF. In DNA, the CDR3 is TGTGCCAGCAGCGTAGATGGTCAGGGCTACACCTTC.

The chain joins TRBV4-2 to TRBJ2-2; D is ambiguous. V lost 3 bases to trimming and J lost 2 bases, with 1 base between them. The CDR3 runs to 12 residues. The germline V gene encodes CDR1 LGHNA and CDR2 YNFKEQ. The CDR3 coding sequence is TGTGCCAGCAGCCATAACACCGGGGAGCTGTTTTTT. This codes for CASSHNTGELFF.

CDR3 loop: CASSSYDRQNTEAFF. CDR3 coding DNA: TGTGCCAGCAGCTCATATGACAGGCAGAACACTGAAGCTTTCTTT. The chain uses TRBV7-9 and TRBJ1-1; a possible D gene is TRBD1 (6 bases). The V and J ends lost 4 bases and 1 base respectively, with 13 bases between them. Germline-derived CDR1 and CDR2 are SEHNR and FQNEAQ (reference sequence). The CDR3 consists of 15 residues. Filled out from reference TRBV7-9 and TRBJ1-1, the complete variable domain reads DTGVSQNPRHKITKRGQNVTFRCDPISEHNRLYWYRQTLGQGPEFLTYFQNEAQLEKSRLLSDRFSAERPKGSFSTLEIQRTEQGDSAMYLCASSSYDRQNTEAFFGQGTRLTVV.

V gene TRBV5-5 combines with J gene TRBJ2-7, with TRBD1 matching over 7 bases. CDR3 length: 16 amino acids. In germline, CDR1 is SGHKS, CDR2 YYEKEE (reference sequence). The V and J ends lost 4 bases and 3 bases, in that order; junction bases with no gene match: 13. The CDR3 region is CASSKQRAGGRYEQYF. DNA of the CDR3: TGTGCCAGCAGCAAGCAGAGGGCAGGGGGACGCTACGAGCAGTACTTC.

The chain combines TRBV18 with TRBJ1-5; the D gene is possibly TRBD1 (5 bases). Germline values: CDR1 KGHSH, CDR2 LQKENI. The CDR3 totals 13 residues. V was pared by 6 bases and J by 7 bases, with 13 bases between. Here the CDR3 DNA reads TGTGCCAGCTCCTTGGGGGATCCGCAGCCCCAGCATTTT. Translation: CASSLGDPQPQHF.

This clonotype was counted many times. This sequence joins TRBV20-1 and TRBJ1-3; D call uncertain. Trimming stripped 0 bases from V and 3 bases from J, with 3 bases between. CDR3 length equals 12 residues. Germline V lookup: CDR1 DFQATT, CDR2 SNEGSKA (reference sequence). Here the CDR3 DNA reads TGCAGTGCTAGAGATAATGGAAACACCATATATTTT. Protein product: CSARDNGNTIYF.

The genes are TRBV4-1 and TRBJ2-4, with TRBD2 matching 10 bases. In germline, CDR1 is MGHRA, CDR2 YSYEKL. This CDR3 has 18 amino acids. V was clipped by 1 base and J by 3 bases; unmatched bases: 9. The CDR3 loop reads CASSQGSGRGALKNIQYF. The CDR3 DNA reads TGCGCCAGCAGCCAAGGAAGCGGGAGGGGGGCGCTCAAAAACATTCAGTACTTC.

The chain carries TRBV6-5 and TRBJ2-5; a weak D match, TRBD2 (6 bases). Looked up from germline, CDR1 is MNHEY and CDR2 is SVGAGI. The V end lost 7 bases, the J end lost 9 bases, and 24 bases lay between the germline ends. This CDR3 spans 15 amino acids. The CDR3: CASTRLGDLPMAQYF. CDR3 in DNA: TGTGCCAGCACCCGACTCGGGGACTTGCCTATGGCCCAGTACTTC.

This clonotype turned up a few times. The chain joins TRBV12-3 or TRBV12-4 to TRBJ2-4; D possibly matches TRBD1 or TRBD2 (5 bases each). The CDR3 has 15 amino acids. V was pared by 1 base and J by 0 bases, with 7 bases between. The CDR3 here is CASSLGGVAKNIQYF. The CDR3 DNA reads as TGTGCCAGCAGTTTAGGAGGGGTAGCCAAAAACATTCAGTACTTC.

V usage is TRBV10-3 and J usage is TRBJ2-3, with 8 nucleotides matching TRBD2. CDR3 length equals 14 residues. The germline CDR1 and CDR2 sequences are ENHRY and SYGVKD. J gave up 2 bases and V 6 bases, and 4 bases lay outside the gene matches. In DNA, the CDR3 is TGTGCCATCAGCGATAGCGGGGACACAGATACGCAGTATTTT. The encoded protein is CAISDSGDTDTQYF.

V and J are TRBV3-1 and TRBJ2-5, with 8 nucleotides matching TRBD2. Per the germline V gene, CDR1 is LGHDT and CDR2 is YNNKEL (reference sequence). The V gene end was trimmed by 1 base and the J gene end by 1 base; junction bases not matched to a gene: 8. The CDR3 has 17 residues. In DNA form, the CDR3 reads TGTGCCAGCAGCCAAGTCATTTCGCGGGGGGCCCAAGAGACCCAGTACTTC. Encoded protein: CASSQVISRGAQETQYF.

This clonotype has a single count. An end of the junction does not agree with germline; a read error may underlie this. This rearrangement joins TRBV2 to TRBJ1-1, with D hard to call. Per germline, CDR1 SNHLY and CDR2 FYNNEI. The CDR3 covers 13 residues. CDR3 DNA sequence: TGTGCCAGCAGTGTACAGTCCTGGGATGAAGGTTTCTTT. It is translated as CASSVQSWDEGFF.

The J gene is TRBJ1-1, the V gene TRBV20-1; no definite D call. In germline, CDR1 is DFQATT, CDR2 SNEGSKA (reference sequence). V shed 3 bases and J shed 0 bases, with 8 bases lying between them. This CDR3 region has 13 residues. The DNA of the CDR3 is TGCAGTGCTAGTCGCTCTCTGAACACTGAAGCTTTCTTT. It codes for CSASRSLNTEAFF.

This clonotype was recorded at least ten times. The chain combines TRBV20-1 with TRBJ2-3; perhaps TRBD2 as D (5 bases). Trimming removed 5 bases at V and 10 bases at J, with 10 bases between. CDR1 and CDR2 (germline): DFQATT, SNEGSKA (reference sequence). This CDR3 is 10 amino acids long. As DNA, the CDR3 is TGCAGTGCTGAGGGCGTGGCGCAGTATTTT. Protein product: CSAEGVAQYF.

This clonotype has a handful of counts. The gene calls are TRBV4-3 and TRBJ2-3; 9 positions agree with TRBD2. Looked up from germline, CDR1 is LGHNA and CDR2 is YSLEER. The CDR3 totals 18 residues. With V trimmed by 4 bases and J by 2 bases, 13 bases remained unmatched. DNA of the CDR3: TGCGCCAGCAGCCGACTCACAACGACTAGCGGCGCCACAGATACGCAGTATTTT. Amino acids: CASSRLTTTSGATDTQYF.

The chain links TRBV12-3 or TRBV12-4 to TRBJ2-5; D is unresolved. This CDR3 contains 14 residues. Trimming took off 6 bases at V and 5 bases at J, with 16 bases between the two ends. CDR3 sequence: CASSRRPVGETQYF. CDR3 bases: TGTGCCAGCAGCCGAAGACCCGTAGGGGAGACCCAGTACTTC.

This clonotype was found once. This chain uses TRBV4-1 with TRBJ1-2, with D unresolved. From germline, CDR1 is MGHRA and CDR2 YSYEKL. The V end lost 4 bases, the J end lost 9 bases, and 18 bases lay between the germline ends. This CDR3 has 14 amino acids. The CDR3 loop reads CASSPGPLSRSYTF. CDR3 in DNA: TGCGCCAGCAGCCCGGGCCCCCTGTCCCGTAGCTACACCTTC.

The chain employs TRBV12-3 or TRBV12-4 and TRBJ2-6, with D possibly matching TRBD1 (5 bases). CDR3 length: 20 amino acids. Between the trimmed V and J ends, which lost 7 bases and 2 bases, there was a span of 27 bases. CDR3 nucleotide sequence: TGTGCCAGCACCCACAGGTCAACCCCCGTATTTGGAGCTGGGGCCAACGTCCTGACTTTC. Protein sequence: CASTHRSTPVFGAGANVLTF.

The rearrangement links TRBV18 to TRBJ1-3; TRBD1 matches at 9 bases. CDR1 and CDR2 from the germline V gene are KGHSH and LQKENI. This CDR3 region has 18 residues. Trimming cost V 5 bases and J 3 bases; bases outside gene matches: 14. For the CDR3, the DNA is TGTGCCAGCTCATCCGGACAGGGGTTTACTGTCCGTGGAAACACCATATATTTT. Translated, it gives CASSSGQGFTVRGNTIYF.

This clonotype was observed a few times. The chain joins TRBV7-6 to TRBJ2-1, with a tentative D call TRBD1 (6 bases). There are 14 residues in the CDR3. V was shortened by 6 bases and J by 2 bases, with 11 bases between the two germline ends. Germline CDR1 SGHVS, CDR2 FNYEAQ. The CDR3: CASSSYRAYNEQFF. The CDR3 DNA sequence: TGTGCCAGCAGTTCATACAGGGCCTACAATGAGCAGTTCTTC.

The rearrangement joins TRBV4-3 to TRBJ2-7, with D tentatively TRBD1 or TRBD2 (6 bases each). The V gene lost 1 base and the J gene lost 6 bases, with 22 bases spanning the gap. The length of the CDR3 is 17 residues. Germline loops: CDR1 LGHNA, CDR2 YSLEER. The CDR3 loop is CASSQGPGWRGRSEQYF. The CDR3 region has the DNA TGCGCCAGCAGCCAAGGCCCCGGGTGGAGGGGGAGGTCCGAGCAGTACTTC.

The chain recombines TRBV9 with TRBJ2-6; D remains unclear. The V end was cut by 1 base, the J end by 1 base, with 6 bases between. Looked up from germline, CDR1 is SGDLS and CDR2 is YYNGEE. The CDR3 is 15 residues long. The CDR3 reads CASSVTPSGANVLTF. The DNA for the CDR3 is TGTGCCAGCAGCGTAACTCCATCTGGGGCCAACGTCCTGACTTTC.